The 16 T cell receptor beta chains given below trace back to one sample, sequenced in a study of response to subunit inactivated influenza vaccine. TCRdb reanalysed the RT-PCR reads using MiXCR and keeps one entry per CDR3 protein. This sample carries 500,000 to 600,000 distinct CDR3 sequences, 10% to 15% of them seen once, and the ten largest clones take around 14%. Sequences were derived from PBMCs from blood, sampled 40 to 50 days after vaccination. The receptor set was obtained from a man aged 50 or older who received an inactivated influenza vaccine.

Of note for this clonotype: A much larger clone lies one base from this, so it may be a read error. This chain uses TRBV2 with TRBJ2-5, with TRBD2 identical over 8 bases. Germline CDR1 SNHLY, CDR2 FYNNEI. The CDR3 is 14 residues long. Germline trimming cut 6 bases from V and 5 bases from J; bases unmatched to any gene: 8. CDR3 residues: CASRGLAGRETQYF. The CDR3 DNA reads TGTGCCAGCAGAGGTCTAGCGGGCAGGGAGACCCAGTACTTC.

The CDR3 nucleotides are TGCGCCAGCGAAACCACAGGGGAGGGAATAAGGGAGCAGTTCTTC. Its protein is CASETTGEGIREQFF. The chain combines TRBV5-1 with TRBJ2-1; D assignment may be TRBD1 or TRBD2 (7 bases each). The V end was cut by 7 bases, the J end by 10 bases, with 24 bases between. This CDR3 has 15 residues. From germline, CDR1 is SGHRS and CDR2 YFSETQ. Complete variable domain (other parts from reference TRBV5-1 and TRBJ2-1): KAGVTQTPRYLIKTRGQQVTLSCSPISGHRSVSWYQQTPGQGLQFLFEYFSETQRNKGNFPGRFSGRQFSNSRSEMNVSTLELGDSALYLCASETTGEGIREQFFGPGTRLTVL.

This clonotype turned up a few times. This rearrangement joins TRBV7-2 to TRBJ2-2, with 7 bases aligning to TRBD1. V lost 3 bases and J lost 5; bases outside the gene matches: 6. CDR3 length equals 15 residues. Germline loops: CDR1 SGHTA, CDR2 FQGNSA. The CDR3 spells CASSLKGAGTGELFF. The CDR3 coding sequence is TGTGCCAGCAGCTTGAAGGGGGCTGGAACCGGGGAGCTGTTTTTT.

This clonotype appeared a few times. The chain joins TRBV20-1 to TRBJ2-1; either TRBD1 or TRBD2 may supply D (5 bases each). The CDR3 is 13 amino acids. CDR1 and CDR2 from the germline V gene are DFQATT and SNEGSKA (reference sequence). DNA for the CDR3: TGCAGGACAATGGGGCCCGGGATCAATGAGCAGTTCTTC. Translation: CRTMGPGINEQFF.

This clonotype has more than one count but fewer than ten. The CDR3 DNA is TGTGCCAGCAGTTCCGGACAGGGGCCCGTCTCTGGCTACACCTTC. This gives the protein CASSSGQGPVSGYTF. The chain joins TRBV7-9 to TRBJ1-2; 9 bases are a match to TRBD1. J was trimmed by 7 bases and V by 6 bases; bases with no gene match: 12. This CDR3 comprises 15 residues. CDR1 and CDR2 from the germline V gene are SEHNR and FQNEAQ (reference sequence).

V is TRBV29-1 and J is TRBJ2-5, with no clear D. CDR1 and CDR2 (germline): SQVTM, ANQGSEA. Trimming shortened V by 5 bases and J by 5 bases, and 12 bases separated the two germline ends. This CDR3 comprises 12 residues. The CDR3 is CSVLTPAETQYF. CDR3 bases: TGCAGCGTTTTAACCCCGGCGGAGACCCAGTACTTC.

The chain is built from TRBV20-1 and TRBJ1-1, with D tentatively TRBD1 (6 bases). Germline V gives CDR1 DFQATT, CDR2 SNEGSKA (reference sequence). Trimming pared 3 bases from V and 5 bases from J, leaving 16 bases between. This CDR3 region has 14 residues. The CDR3 loop is CSARSGGPRTEAFF. CDR3 sequence (DNA): TGCAGTGCTAGGTCGGGGGGCCCCAGGACTGAAGCTTTCTTT.

Only a few counts were recorded for this clonotype. J is TRBJ2-3 and V is TRBV11-2; the D is unclear. Germline CDR1 and CDR2: SGHAT and FQNNGV. Trimming removed 5 bases from V and 1 base from J, with 16 bases in between. The CDR3 is 16 residues long. DNA for the CDR3: TGTGCCAGCAGCCAAAGGCCCGTAGGTGGCACAGATACGCAGTATTTT. Encoded protein: CASSQRPVGGTDTQYF.

This clonotype was seen a few times. V usage is TRBV5-5 and J usage is TRBJ2-3; 7 bases fit TRBD1. The V gene end was trimmed by 2 bases and the J gene end by 6 bases; junction bases not matched to a gene: 6. The CDR3 loop spans 14 amino acids. Germline CDR1 is SGHKS and CDR2 is YYEKEE (reference sequence). The CDR3 region has the DNA TGTGCCAGCAGCTTAGGGGGCCTTAGCGATACGCAGTATTTT. The encoded protein is CASSLGGLSDTQYF. The entire variable domain, with the rest obtained from reference TRBV5-5 and TRBJ2-3, is as follows: DAGVTQSPTHLIKTRGQQVTLRCSPISGHKSVSWYQQVLGQGPQFIFQYYEKEERGRGNFPDRFSARQFPNYSSELNVNALLLGDSALYLCASSLGGLSDTQYFGPGTRLTVL.

This clonotype occurred many times. A read error may produce the germline difference seen at one junction end. V gene TRBV7-9 combines with J gene TRBJ2-3, with D perhaps matching TRBD1 (6 bases). Germline-derived CDR1 and CDR2 are SEHNR and FQNEAQ (reference sequence). The CDR3 contains 15 residues. CDR3 DNA sequence: TGTGCCAGCAGCCTCCGTGAACAGGGTTCCGATACGCAGTTTTTT. This codes for CASSLREQGSDTQFF. Based on the CDR3 plus reference TRBV7-9 and TRBJ2-3, the full variable domain is DTGVSQNPRHKITKRGQNVTFRCDPISEHNRLYWYRQTLGQGPEFLTYFQNEAQLEKSRLLSDRFSAERPKGSFSTLEIQRTEQGDSAMYLCASSLREQGSDTQFFGPGTRLTVL.

The chain joins TRBV7-8 to TRBJ2-7, with TRBD1 matching over 7 bases. The length of the CDR3 is 15 residues. Per germline, CDR1 SGHVS and CDR2 FQNEAQ. Trimming at V came to 7 bases and at J to 2 bases, leaving 11 bases not matched to a gene. The CDR3 protein is CASIPYRDRPYEQYF. The CDR3 DNA reads TGTGCCAGCATCCCTTACCGGGACAGACCCTACGAGCAGTACTTC.

This clonotype was recorded a few times. The V and J genes are TRBV20-1 and TRBJ2-5; 14 nucleotides match TRBD2. V was pared by 4 bases and J by 3 bases, with 7 bases of the junction left unmatched. Germline V gives CDR1 DFQATT, CDR2 SNEGSKA (reference sequence). The length of the CDR3 is 16 residues. This chain's CDR3 is CSANNLGLAGEETQYF. Written as DNA, the CDR3 is TGCAGTGCTAACAACTTGGGACTAGCGGGAGAAGAGACCCAGTACTTC.

This clonotype appeared a few times. The genes are TRBV6-5 and TRBJ1-4; possible D gene TRBD1, 6 bases. Germline-derived CDR1 and CDR2 are MNHEY and SVGAGI. The CDR3 totals 14 residues. V lost 2 bases and J 7 bases, leaving 11 bases between the germline ends. The CDR3 spells CASSYGGLVEKLFF. The CDR3 region has the DNA TGTGCCAGCAGTTACGGGGGGCTGGTTGAAAAACTGTTTTTT.

The count of this clonotype is one. The chain combines TRBV6-1 with TRBJ2-2; TRBD1 might be the D (6 bases). V was trimmed by 6 bases and J by 7 bases, leaving 18 bases between them. This CDR3 region has 15 residues. Germline loops: CDR1 MNHNS, CDR2 SASEGT. In nucleotides, the CDR3 is TGTGCCAGCAGACCGGGACACGCACCGGGCGGGGAGCTGTTTTTT. Residues: CASRPGHAPGGELFF.

This clonotype was detected only a few times. The chain carries TRBV20-1 and TRBJ2-5; TRBD2 might be the D (5 bases). The CDR3 totals 13 residues. Trimming left V 0 bases short and J 3 bases short, with 8 bases between. Germline CDR1 and CDR2: DFQATT and SNEGSKA (reference sequence). As DNA, the CDR3 is TGCAGTGCTAGAGAGTGGGGAGAAGAGACCCAGTACTTC. It is translated as CSAREWGEETQYF.

J is TRBJ2-1 and V is TRBV15; TRBD2 is a possible D gene (7 bases). Per germline, CDR1 LNHNV and CDR2 YYDKDF (reference sequence). This CDR3 is 15 amino acids long. The V end was cut by 4 bases, the J end by 9 bases, with 19 bases between. The chain's CDR3 is CATSTSRGAGTEQFF. The CDR3 DNA reads as TGTGCCACCAGCACATCCCGGGGGGCAGGGACTGAGCAGTTCTTC.